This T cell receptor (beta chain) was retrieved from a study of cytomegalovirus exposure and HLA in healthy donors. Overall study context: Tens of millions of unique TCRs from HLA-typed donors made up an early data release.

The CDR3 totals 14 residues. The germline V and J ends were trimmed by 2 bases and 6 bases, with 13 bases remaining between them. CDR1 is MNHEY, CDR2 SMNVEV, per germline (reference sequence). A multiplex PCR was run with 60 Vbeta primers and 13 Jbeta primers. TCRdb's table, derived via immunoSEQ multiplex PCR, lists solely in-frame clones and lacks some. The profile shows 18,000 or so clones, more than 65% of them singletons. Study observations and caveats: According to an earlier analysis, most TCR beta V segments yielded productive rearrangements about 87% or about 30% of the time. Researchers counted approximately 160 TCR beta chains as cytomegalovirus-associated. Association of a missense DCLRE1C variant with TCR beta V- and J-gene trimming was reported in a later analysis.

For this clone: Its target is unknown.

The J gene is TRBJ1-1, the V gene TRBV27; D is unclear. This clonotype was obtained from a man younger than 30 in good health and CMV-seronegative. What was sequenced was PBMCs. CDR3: CASSLEREAPEAFF. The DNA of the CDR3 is TGTGCCAGCAGTTTAGAGAGGGAGGCCCCTGAAGCTTTCTTT.